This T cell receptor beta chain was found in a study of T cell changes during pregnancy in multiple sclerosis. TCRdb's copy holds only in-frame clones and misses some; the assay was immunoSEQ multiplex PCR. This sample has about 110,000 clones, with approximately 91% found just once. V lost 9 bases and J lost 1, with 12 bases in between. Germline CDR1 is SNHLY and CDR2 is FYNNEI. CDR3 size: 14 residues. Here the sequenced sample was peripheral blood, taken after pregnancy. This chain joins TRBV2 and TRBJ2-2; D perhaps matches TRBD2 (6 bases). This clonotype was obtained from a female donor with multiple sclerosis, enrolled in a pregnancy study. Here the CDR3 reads CASLAAMNTGELFF. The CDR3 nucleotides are TGTGCCAGTTTAGCGGCCATGAACACCGGGGAGCTGTTTTTT.